This T cell receptor (beta chain) was documented in a study of Graves' ophthalmopathy and Graves' hyperthyroidism. Study information: Samples of peripheral blood were obtained at initial diagnosis, prior to treatment of any kind.

Study findings and constraints: Appearing in blood as well were most expanded thyroid clonotypes above 0.001 frequency. Both an approximately 70% sensitivity and a roughly 72% specificity characterized the model's predictions of ophthalmopathy progression.

The diagnosis combined clinical symptoms, thyroxine, TRAb, thyroid ultrasound and orbital computed tomography scans. Between the trimmed V and J ends, which lost 10 bases and 0 bases, there was a span of 12 bases. Germline CDR1 MNHEY, CDR2 SVGAGI. The CDR3 has 13 amino acids. As regards this clonotype: What it recognizes is unknown.

The authors amplified TCR beta CDR3 regions from RNA transcripts. First-round RT-PCR with HTBI primers preceded a second-round multiplex PCR. MiXCR, run by TCRdb on the multiplex PCR reads, gives a single entry per CDR3 protein. The sample yields 650,000 to 900,000 distinct CDR3 sequences, roughly 41% seen once. This chain uses TRBV6-5 with TRBJ1-2; D uncertain. This receptor was identified in an adult man with Graves' ophthalmopathy. Sequenced sample: peripheral blood. The CDR3 loop reads CATSRASNYGYTF. The CDR3 nucleotides are TGTGCCACATCCCGGGCCTCTAACTATGGCTACACCTTC.